These 12 T cell receptor beta chains share one sample of origin, sequenced in a study of CD8 T cells in Susac syndrome. Reverse transcription of about 0.5 to 1 ug RNA was carried out with random hexamers. TCRdb re-analysed the immunoSEQ multiplex PCR reads in MiXCR, keeping a single row per CDR3 protein. The data hold approximately 210,000 distinct CDR3 sequences, with nearly 97% observed a single time. What was sequenced was CD4+ T cells from PBMCs. The receptors shown here come from a human donor with multiple sclerosis.

This clonotype came up once. V usage is TRBV3-1 and J usage is TRBJ2-5; tentatively, D is TRBD2 (5 bases). V was clipped by 0 bases and J by 0 bases, with 11 bases between them. This CDR3 region has 16 residues. The V gene's germline CDR1 is LGHDT and CDR2 YNNKEL (reference sequence). CDR3 sequence (DNA): TGTGCCAGCAGCCAAGACGAGCGGAGATACCAAGAGACCCAGTACTTC. Translated, it gives CASSQDERRYQETQYF.

This chain uses TRBV29-1 with TRBJ2-1; D is possibly TRBD1 or TRBD2 (7 bases each). This CDR3 contains 13 residues. V gave up 6 bases and J gave up 6 bases, with 15 bases separating them. CDR1 is SQVTM and CDR2 is ANQGSEA in the germline V gene. The chain's CDR3 is CSVDREGGNEQFF. For the CDR3, the DNA is TGCAGCGTCGACAGGGAGGGGGGCAATGAGCAGTTCTTC.

The chain has TRBV7-9 and TRBJ2-3, with TRBD2 identical over 12 bases. The junction had 10 bases not matched to a gene; V was cut back by 5 bases and J by 7 bases. The CDR3 length is 16 residues. Germline V CDR1 and CDR2: SEHNR, FQNEAQ (reference sequence). The CDR3 nucleotides are TGTGCCAGCAGCGCCCGGACTAGCGGGAACGTTCATACGCAGTATTTT. Its translation is CASSARTSGNVHTQYF.

J is TRBJ2-6 and V is TRBV7-9, with D tentatively TRBD1 (6 bases). Germline V gene data show CDR1 as SEHNR and CDR2 as FQNEAQ (reference sequence). This CDR3 contains 15 residues. With 8 bases removed from V and 2 bases from J, the gap between germline ends came to 13 bases. The CDR3 sequence is CASRLAGAGANVLTF. CDR3 nucleotides: TGTGCCAGCCGCCTTGCAGGGGCTGGGGCCAACGTCCTGACTTTC.

This chain connects TRBV3-1 to TRBJ2-7, with 11 nucleotides matching TRBD2. CDR3 length equals 16 residues. Losses at the gene ends were 1 base for V and 3 bases for J; bases not matched to a gene: 5. Germline values: CDR1 LGHDT, CDR2 YNNKEL (reference sequence). The CDR3 reads CASSQGALAGVYEQYF. The CDR3 coding sequence is TGTGCCAGCAGCCAAGGGGCACTAGCGGGAGTCTACGAGCAGTACTTC.

V usage is TRBV5-4 and J usage is TRBJ2-1, with 8 bases lining up with TRBD2. CDR3 length: 16 residues. Per germline, CDR1 SGHNT and CDR2 YYREEE (reference sequence). The junction had 12 bases not matched to a gene; V was cut back by 4 bases and J by 6 bases. DNA of the CDR3: TGTGCCAGCAGCCGCTTGATCGCGGGAGGATTCAATGAGCAGTTCTTC. Protein: CASSRLIAGGFNEQFF.

V gene TRBV20-1 combines with J gene TRBJ2-6; D gene ambiguous. Trimming cost V 4 bases and J 2 bases, with 6 bases left between them. The germline CDR1 and CDR2 sequences are DFQATT and SNEGSKA (reference sequence). This CDR3 spans 13 amino acids. CDR3 sequence reads: CSANFPGANVLTF. CDR3 DNA: TGCAGTGCTAATTTCCCTGGGGCCAACGTCCTGACTTTC.

The rearrangement joins TRBV5-1 to TRBJ1-1; D may be TRBD1 (5 bases). The CDR3 contains 13 residues. The V gene lost 4 bases and the J gene lost 4 bases, with 11 bases spanning the gap. The germline V gene encodes CDR1 SGHRS and CDR2 YFSETQ. Written as DNA, the CDR3 is TGCGCCAGCAGCGGGACGGCCTCCACTGAAGCTTTCTTT. Protein sequence: CASSGTASTEAFF.

This clonotype was detected once. The rearrangement uses TRBV3-1 and TRBJ1-1; D gene unclear. V was clipped by 3 bases and J by 6 bases, with 14 bases between them. Per germline, CDR1 LGHDT and CDR2 YNNKEL (reference sequence). The CDR3 loop spans 14 amino acids. The CDR3 loop is CASSQETARAEAFF. CDR3 sequence (DNA): TGTGCCAGCAGCCAGGAGACCGCTCGGGCTGAAGCTTTCTTT.

The V and J genes are TRBV20-1 and TRBJ2-3, with TRBD1 identical over 9 bases. The length of the CDR3 is 15 residues. V trimming: 1 base; J trimming: 0 bases; junction bases outside the gene matches: 2. CDR1 and CDR2 (germline): DFQATT, SNEGSKA (reference sequence). This CDR3 is CSARAGQGSTDTQYF. The CDR3 coding sequence is TGCAGTGCTAGAGCGGGACAGGGTAGCACAGATACGCAGTATTTT.

This clonotype was picked up a small number of times. The chain couples TRBV12-3 or TRBV12-4 to TRBJ1-1, with D maybe TRBD1 (5 bases). This CDR3 is 13 amino acids long. V dropped 5 bases and J dropped 0 bases, with 7 bases sitting between them. The CDR3 reads CASSETVNTEAFF. CDR3 sequence (DNA): TGTGCCAGCAGTGAGACAGTGAACACTGAAGCTTTCTTT.

This clonotype was detected once. This CDR3 reads CASSFKWRGYTF. The DNA of the CDR3 is TGTGCCAGCAGTTTTAAGTGGCGAGGCTACACCTTC. The chain is built from TRBV12-3 or TRBV12-4 and TRBJ1-2; D is unclear. CDR3 length: 12 residues. V lost 3 bases to trimming and J lost 8 bases, with 10 bases between them.